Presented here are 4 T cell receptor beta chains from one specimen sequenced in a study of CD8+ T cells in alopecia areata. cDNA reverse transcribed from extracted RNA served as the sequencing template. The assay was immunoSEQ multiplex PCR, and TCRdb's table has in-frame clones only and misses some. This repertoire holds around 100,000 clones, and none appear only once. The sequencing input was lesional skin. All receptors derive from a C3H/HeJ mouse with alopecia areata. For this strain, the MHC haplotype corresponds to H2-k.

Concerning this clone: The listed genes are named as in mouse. CDR3 protein: CASSITIAQDTQYF. The DNA read from the CDR3 is TGTGCCAGCAGTATAACTATAGCTCAAGAC. J is TRBJ2-5 and V is TRBV19; D is undetermined. The CDR3 goes on 4 residues after the read ends, and that part is filled in from the germline J gene. Germline V lookup: CDR1 FNHDT, CDR2 SITEND (reference sequence). The CDR3 loop spans 14 amino acids. Trimming cost V 1 base and J 3 bases, with 9 bases left between them.

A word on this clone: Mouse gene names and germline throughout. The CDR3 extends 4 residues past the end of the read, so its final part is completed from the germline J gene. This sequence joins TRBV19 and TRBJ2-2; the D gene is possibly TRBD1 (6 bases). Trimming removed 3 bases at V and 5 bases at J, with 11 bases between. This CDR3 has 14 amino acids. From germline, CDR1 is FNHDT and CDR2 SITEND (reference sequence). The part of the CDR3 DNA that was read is TGTGCCAGCAGTACAGAGGGACAAACCGGG. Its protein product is CASSTEGQTG. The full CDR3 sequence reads CASSTEGQTGQLYF. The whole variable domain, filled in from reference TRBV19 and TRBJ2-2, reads GGIITQTPKFLIGQEGQKLTLKCQQNFNHDTMYWYRQDSGKGLRLIYYSITENDLQKGDLSEGYDASREKKSSFSLTVTSAQKNEMAVFLCASSTEGQTGQLYFGEGSKLTVL.

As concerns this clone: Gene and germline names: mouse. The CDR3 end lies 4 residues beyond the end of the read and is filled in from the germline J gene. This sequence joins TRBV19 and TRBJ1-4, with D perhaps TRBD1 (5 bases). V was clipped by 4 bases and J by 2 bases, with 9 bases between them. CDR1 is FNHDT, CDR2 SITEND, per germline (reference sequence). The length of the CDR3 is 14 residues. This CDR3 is CASSSPGSNERLFF. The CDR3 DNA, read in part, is TGTGCCAGCAGTTCCCCAGGGTCCAACGAA.

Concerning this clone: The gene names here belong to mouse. The CDR3 sequence is CASSGRQGEGEVFF. The covered CDR3 bases are TGTGCCAGCAGTGGGAGGCAGGGGGAGGGA. The gene calls are TRBV13-3 and TRBJ1-1; 7 positions match TRBD1. Read data end 4 residues before the CDR3 end; the end is taken from the germline J gene. CDR3 size: 14 residues. Germline CDR1 and CDR2: NNHDY and SYVADS.